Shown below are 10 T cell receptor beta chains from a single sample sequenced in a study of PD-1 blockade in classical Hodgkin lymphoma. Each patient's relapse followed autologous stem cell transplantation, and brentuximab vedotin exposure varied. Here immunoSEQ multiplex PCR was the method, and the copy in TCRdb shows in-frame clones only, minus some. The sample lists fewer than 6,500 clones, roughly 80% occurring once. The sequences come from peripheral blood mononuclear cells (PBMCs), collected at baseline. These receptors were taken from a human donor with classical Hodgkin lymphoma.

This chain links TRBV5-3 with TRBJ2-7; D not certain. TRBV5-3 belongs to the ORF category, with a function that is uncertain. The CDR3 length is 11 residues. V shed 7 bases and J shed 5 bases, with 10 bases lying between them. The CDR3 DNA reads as TGTGCCAGACTACCTTACCACGAGCAGTACTTC. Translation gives CARLPYHEQYF.

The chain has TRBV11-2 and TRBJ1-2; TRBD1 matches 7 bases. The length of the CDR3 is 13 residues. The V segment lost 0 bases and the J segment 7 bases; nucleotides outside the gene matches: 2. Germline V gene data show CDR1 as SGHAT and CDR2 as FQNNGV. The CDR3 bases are TGTGCCAGCAGCTTAGATCGACAGGGTGGCTACACCTTC. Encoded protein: CASSLDRQGGYTF.

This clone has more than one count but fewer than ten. CDR3 amino acids: CASSYSLTGGNTEAFF. CDR3 bases: TGTGCCAGCAGTTACTCCTTGACAGGGGGAAACACTGAAGCTTTCTTT. This sequence joins TRBV6-5 and TRBJ1-1, with 9 bases fitting TRBD1. Trimming cost V 0 bases and J 2 bases; bases outside gene matches: 4. CDR1 is MNHEY, CDR2 SVGAGI, per germline. The CDR3 sequence is 16 residues long.

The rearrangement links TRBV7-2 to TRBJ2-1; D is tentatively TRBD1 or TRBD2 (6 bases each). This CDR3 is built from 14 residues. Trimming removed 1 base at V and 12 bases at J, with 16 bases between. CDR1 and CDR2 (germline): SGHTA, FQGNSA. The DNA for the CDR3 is TGTGCCAGCAGCTTAGTCGTGGGGGGCAGTTGGCAGTTCTTC. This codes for CASSLVVGGSWQFF.

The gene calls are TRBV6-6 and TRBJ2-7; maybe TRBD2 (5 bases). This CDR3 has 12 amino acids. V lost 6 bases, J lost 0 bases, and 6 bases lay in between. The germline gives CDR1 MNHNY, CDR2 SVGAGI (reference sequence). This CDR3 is CASRGLSYEQYF. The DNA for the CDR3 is TGTGCCAGCAGAGGACTCTCCTACGAGCAGTACTTC.

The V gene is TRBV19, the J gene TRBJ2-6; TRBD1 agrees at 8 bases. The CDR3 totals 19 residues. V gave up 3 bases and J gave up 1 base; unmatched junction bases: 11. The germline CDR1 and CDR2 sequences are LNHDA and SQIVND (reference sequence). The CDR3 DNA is TGTGCCAGTAGTATGCGGACAGGGAATAGCATATCTGGGGCCAACGTCCTGACTTTC. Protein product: CASSMRTGNSISGANVLTF.

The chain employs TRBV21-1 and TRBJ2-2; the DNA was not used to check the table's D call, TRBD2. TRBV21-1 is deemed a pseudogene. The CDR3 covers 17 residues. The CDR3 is CARAITGTEGCTGELFF. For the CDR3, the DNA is TGTGCCAGGGCTATTACCGGGACGGAGGGTTGTACCGGGGAGCTGTTTTTT.

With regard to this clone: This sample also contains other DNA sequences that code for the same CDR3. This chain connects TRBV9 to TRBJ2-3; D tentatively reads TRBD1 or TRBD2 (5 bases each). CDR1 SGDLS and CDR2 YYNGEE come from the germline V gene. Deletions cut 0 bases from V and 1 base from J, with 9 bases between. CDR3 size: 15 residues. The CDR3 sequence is CASSVVEGRTDTQYF. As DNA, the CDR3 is TGTGCCAGCAGCGTAGTAGAGGGGCGCACAGATACGCAGTATTTT.

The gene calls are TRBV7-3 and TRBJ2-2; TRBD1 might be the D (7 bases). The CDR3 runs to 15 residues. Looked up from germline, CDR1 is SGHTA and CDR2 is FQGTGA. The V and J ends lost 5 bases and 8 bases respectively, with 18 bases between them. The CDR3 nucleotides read TGTGCCAGCAGCCCCAGGGGGGAGATGGCAGGGGAGCTGTTTTTT. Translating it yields CASSPRGEMAGELFF.

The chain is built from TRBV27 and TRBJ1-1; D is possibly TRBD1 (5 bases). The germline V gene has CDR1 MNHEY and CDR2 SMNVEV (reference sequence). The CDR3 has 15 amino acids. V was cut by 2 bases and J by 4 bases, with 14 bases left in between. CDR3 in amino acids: CASSLGFFGGTEAFF. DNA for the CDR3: TGTGCCAGCAGTTTAGGCTTCTTCGGGGGCACTGAAGCTTTCTTT.